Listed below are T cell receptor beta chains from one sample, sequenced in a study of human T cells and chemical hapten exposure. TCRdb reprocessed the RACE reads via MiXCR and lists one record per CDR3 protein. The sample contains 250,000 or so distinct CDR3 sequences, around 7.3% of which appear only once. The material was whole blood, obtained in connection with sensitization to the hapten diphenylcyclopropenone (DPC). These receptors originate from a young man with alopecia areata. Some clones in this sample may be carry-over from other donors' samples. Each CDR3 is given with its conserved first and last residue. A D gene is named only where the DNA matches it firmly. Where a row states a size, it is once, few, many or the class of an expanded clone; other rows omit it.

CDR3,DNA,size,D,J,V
CATSDYRAGVRETQYF,TGTGCCACCAGTGATTATCGAGCGGGAGTTCGGGAGACCCAGTACTTC,few,TRBD2,TRBJ2-5,TRBV24-1
CASSLTQPQYF,TGTGCCAGCAGCTTAACGCAGCCGCAGTATTTT,NA,NA,TRBJ2-3,TRBV7-2
CASSPSGTGNQPQHF,TGTGCCAGCAGCCCCTCCGGGACAGGCAATCAGCCCCAGCATTTT,NA,TRBD1,TRBJ1-5,TRBV12-3/TRBV12-4
CSVLGTPRNTIYF,TGCAGCGTTCTCGGGACACCAAGAAACACCATATATTTT,NA,NA,TRBJ1-3,TRBV29-1
CASSVVPHTSGYDTQYF,TGTGCCAGCAGCGTAGTCCCTCACACTAGCGGGTATGATACGCAGTATTTT,few,TRBD2,TRBJ2-3,TRBV9
CASSLDVRANFGELFF,TGTGCCAGCAGCCTGGACGTAAGGGCGAATTTCGGGGAGCTGTTTTTT,many,NA,TRBJ2-2,TRBV5-5
CASSQAGTRVYEQHF,TGTGCCAGCAGCCAAGCGGGGACAAGGGTCTACGAGCAGCACTTC,NA,NA,TRBJ2-7,TRBV14
CSVGSGASETQYF,TGCAGCGTTGGCTCAGGGGCTTCGGAGACCCAGTACTTC,NA,NA,TRBJ2-5,TRBV29-1
CASRQQGGETQYF,TGTGCCAGCAGACAACAGGGAGGGGAGACCCAGTACTTC,few,NA,TRBJ2-5,TRBV5-4
CASSTSGTTNTGELFF,TGTGCCAGCAGTACCTCCGGGACCACGAACACCGGGGAGCTGTTTTTT,NA,NA,TRBJ2-2,TRBV12-3/TRBV12-4
CSARDKGHNQPQHF,TGCAGTGCTAGAGATAAAGGGCACAATCAGCCCCAGCATTTT,many,NA,TRBJ1-5,TRBV20-1
CASSGYRGSNQPQHF,TGTGCCAGCAGCGGATACAGGGGTAGCAATCAGCCCCAGCATTTT,NA,TRBD1,TRBJ1-5,TRBV7-2
CASSPGQGGNEQFF,TGTGCCAGCAGCCCGGGACAGGGGGGCAATGAGCAGTTCTTC,NA,TRBD1,TRBJ2-1,TRBV6-5
CASSLVGQINSPLHF,TGTGCCAGCAGCTTAGTGGGACAGATTAATTCACCCCTCCACTTT,NA,TRBD1,TRBJ1-6,TRBV7-2
CASSLGVDSGGDIQYF,TGTGCCAGCAGCTTAGGTGTGGATAGCGGGGGAGACATTCAGTACTTC,NA,TRBD2,TRBJ2-4,TRBV7-9
CASRRETGGDTQYF,TGTGCCAGCAGACGGGAGACAGGAGGAGATACGCAGTATTTT,NA,NA,TRBJ2-3,TRBV6-2/TRBV6-3
CASSEWHLSTDTQYF,TGTGCCAGCAGTGAATGGCATTTGTCCACAGATACGCAGTATTTT,NA,NA,TRBJ2-3,TRBV2
CASSFFQRGHHRELFF,TGTGCCAGCAGCTTTTTCCAGCGGGGGCACCACCGGGAGCTGTTTTTT,few,TRBD2,TRBJ2-2,TRBV7-3
CASSHNKPFEAFF,TGTGCCAGCAGCCACAACAAACCATTTGAAGCTTTCTTT,many,NA,TRBJ1-1,TRBV3-1
CASSPIPEEDTEAFF,TGTGCCAGCTCACCAATTCCGGAAGAGGACACTGAAGCTTTCTTT,NA,NA,TRBJ1-1,TRBV18
CALNPGGVGLNEQFF,TGTGCCTTAAACCCAGGCGGGGTTGGTCTCAATGAGCAGTTCTTC,many,NA,TRBJ2-1,TRBV27
CASVAGSYNSPLHF,TGTGCCAGTGTTGCAGGCTCCTATAATTCACCCCTCCACTTT,many,NA,TRBJ1-6,TRBV12-3/TRBV12-4
CASSSGRIYNSPPHF,TGTGCCAGCAGCTCGGGACGGATCTATAATTCACCCCCCCACTTT,NA,NA,TRBJ1-6,TRBV7-2
CASSHLPGIPQHF,TGCGCCAGCAGCCATCTACCCGGGATCCCCCAGCATTTT,many,NA,TRBJ1-5,TRBV4-1
CASSIGATNEKLFF,TGCGCCAGCTCAATCGGAGCAACTAATGAAAAACTGTTTTTT,many,NA,TRBJ1-4,TRBV5-1
CASSLGGSGAGELFF,TGTGCCAGCAGCTTAGGGGGAAGCGGAGCCGGGGAGCTGTTTTTT,few,NA,TRBJ2-2,TRBV7-8